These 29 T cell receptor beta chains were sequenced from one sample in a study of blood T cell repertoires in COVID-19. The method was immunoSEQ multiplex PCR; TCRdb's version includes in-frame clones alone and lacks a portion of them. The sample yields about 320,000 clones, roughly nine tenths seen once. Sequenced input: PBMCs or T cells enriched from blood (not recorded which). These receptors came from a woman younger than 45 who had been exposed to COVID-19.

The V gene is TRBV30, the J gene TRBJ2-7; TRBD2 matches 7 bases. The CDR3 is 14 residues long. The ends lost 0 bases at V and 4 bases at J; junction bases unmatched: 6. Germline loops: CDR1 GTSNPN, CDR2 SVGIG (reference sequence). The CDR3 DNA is TGTGCCTGGAGTGTTGTGCAGGGACTATACGAGCAGTACTTC. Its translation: CAWSVVQGLYEQYF.

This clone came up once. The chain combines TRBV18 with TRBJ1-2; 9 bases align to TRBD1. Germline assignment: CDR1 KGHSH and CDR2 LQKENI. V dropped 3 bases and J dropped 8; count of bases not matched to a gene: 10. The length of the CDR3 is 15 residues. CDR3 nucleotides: TGTGCCAGCTCACCCCGGACAGGGGAGATGTGGGGCTACACCTTC. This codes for CASSPRTGEMWGYTF.

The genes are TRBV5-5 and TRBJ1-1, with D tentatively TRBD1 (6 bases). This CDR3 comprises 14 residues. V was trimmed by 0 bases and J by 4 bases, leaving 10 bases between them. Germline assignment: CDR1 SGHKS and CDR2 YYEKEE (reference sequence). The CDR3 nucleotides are TGTGCCAGCAGCTTGGGCAGGGGTTTCACTGAAGCTTTCTTT. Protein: CASSLGRGFTEAFF.

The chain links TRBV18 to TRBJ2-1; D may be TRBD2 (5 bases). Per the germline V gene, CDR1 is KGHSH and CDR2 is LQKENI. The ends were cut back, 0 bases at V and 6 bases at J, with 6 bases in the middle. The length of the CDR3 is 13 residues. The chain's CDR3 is CASSPPGANEQFF. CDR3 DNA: TGTGCCAGCTCACCACCGGGAGCCAATGAGCAGTTCTTC. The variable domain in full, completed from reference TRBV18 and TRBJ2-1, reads NAGVMQNPRHLVRRRGQEARLRCSPMKGHSHVYWYRQLPEEGLKFMVYLQKENIIDESGMPKERFSAEFPKEGPSILRIQQVVRGDSAAYFCASSPPGANEQFFGPGTRLTVL.

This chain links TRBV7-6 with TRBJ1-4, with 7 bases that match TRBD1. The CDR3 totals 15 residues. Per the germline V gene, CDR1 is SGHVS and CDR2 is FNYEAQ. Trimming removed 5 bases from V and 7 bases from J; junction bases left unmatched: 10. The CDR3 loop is CASSPRQGGSEKLFF. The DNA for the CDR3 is TGTGCCAGCAGCCCACGACAGGGAGGAAGTGAAAAACTGTTTTTT.

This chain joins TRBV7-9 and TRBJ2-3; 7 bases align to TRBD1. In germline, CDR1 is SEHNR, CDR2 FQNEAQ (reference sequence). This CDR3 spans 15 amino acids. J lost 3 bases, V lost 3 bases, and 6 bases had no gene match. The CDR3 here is CASSFPGGFTDTQYF. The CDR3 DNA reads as TGTGCCAGCAGCTTCCCAGGGGGTTTTACAGATACGCAGTATTTT.

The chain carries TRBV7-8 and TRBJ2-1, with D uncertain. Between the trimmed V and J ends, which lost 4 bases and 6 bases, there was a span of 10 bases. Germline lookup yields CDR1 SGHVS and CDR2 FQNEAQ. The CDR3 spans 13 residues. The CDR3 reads CASSSLLLNEQFF. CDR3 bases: TGTGCCAGCAGCTCTCTACTGCTCAATGAGCAGTTCTTC. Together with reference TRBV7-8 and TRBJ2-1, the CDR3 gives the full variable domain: GAGVSQSPRYKVAKRGQDVALRCDPISGHVSLFWYQQALGQGPEFLTYFQNEAQLDKSGLPSDRFFAERPEGSVSTLKIQRTQQEDSAVYLCASSSLLLNEQFFGPGTRLTVL.

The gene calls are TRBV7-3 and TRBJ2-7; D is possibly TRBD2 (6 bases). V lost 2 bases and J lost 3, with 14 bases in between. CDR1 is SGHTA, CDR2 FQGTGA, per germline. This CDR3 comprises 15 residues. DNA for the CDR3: TGTGCCAGCAGCTTAGGTGGGACTGGAGTCTACGAGCAGTACTTC. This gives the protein CASSLGGTGVYEQYF. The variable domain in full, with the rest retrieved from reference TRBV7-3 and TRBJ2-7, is GAGVSQTPSNKVTEKGKYVELRCDPISGHTALYWYRQSLGQGPEFLIYFQGTGAADDSGLPNDRFFAVRPEGSVSTLKIQRTERGDSAVYLCASSLGGTGVYEQYFGPGTRLTVT.

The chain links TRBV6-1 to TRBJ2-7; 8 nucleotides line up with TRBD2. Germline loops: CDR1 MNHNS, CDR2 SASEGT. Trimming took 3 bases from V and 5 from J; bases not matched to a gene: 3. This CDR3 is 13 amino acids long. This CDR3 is CASSERGADEQYF. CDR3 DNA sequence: TGTGCCAGCAGTGAGCGGGGGGCCGACGAGCAGTACTTC.

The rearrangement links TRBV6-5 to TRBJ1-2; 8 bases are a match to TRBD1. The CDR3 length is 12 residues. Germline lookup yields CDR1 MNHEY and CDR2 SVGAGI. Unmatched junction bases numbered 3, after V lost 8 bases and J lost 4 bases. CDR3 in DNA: TGTGCCAGCGGCGGACAGGGCTATGGCTACACCTTC. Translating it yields CASGGQGYGYTF.

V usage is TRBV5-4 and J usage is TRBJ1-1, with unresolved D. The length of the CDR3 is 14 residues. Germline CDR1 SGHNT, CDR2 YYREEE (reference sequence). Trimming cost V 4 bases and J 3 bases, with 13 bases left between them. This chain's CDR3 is CASSPGSFDTEAFF. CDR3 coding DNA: TGTGCCAGCAGCCCGGGATCGTTCGACACTGAAGCTTTCTTT.

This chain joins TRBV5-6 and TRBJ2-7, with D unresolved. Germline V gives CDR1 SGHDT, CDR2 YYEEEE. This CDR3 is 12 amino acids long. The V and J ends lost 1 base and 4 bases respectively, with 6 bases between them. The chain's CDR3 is CASSLTAYEQYF. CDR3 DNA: TGTGCCAGCAGCTTGACAGCATACGAGCAGTACTTC.

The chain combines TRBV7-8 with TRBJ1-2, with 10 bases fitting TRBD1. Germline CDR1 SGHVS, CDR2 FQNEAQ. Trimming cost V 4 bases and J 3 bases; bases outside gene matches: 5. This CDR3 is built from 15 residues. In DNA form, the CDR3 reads TGTGCCAGCAGCTACCGGGACAGGGGCGACTATGGCTACACCTTC. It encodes CASSYRDRGDYGYTF.

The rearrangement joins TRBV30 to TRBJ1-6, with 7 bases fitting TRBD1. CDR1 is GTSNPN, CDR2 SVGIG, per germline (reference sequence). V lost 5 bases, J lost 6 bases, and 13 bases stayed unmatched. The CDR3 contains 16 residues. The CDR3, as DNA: TGTGCCTGGTGCTTAGCCGGCAGGGGGTTTAATTCACCCCTCCACTTT. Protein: CAWCLAGRGFNSPLHF.

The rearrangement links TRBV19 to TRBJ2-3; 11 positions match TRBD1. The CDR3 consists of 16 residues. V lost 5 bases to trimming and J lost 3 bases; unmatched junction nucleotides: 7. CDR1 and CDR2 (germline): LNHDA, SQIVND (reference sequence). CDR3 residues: CASSSWTGGITDTQYF. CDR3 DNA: TGTGCCAGTAGTTCTTGGACAGGGGGCATAACAGATACGCAGTATTTT.

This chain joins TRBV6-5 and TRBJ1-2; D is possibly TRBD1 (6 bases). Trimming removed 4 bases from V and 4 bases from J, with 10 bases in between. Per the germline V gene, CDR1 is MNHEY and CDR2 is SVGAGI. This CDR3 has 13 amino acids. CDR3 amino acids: CASSSGESYGYTF. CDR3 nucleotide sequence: TGTGCCAGCAGTTCAGGGGAATCCTATGGCTACACCTTC.

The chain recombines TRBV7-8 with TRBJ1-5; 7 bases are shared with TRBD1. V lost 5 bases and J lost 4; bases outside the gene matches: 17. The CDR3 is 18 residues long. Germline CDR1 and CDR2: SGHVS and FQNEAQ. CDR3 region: CASSPRVKTGWGNQPQHF. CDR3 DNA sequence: TGTGCCAGCAGCCCCCGAGTGAAGACAGGGTGGGGGAATCAGCCCCAGCATTTT. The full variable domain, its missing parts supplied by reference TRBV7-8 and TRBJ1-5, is GAGVSQSPRYKVAKRGQDVALRCDPISGHVSLFWYQQALGQGPEFLTYFQNEAQLDKSGLPSDRFFAERPEGSVSTLKIQRTQQEDSAVYLCASSPRVKTGWGNQPQHFGDGTRLSIL.

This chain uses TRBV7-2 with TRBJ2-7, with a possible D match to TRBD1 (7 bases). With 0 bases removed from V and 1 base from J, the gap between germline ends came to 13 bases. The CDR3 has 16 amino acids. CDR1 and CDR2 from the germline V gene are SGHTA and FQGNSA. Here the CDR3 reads CASSLALQGTSYEQYF. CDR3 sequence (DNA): TGTGCCAGCAGCTTAGCGCTACAGGGGACTTCCTACGAGCAGTACTTC.

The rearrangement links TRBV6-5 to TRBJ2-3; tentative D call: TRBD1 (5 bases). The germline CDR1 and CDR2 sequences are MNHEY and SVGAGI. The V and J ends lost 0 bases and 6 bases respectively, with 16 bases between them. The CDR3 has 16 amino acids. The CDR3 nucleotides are TGTGCCAGCAGTTACTCTAGTTCAGTGCCAGGGGATACGCAGTATTTT. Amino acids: CASSYSSSVPGDTQYF.

The CDR3 bases are TGTGCCACCAGCTCGGCTCAGGGGGCCGGGGGCAATCAGCCCCAGCATTTT. As protein: CATSSAQGAGGNQPQHF. The rearrangement joins TRBV24-1 to TRBJ1-5; TRBD1 agrees at 8 bases. Germline V gene lookup returns CDR1 KGHDR and CDR2 SFDVKD. The J segment lost 2 bases and the V segment lost 7 bases, leaving 12 bases of the junction unmatched. This CDR3 is built from 17 residues.

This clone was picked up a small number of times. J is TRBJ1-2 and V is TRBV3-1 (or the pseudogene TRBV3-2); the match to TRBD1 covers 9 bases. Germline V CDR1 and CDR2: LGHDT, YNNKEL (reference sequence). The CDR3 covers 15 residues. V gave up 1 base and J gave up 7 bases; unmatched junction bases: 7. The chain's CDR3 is CASSQALTGGFGYTF. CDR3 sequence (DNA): TGTGCCAGCAGCCAAGCGTTGACAGGGGGGTTTGGCTACACCTTC.

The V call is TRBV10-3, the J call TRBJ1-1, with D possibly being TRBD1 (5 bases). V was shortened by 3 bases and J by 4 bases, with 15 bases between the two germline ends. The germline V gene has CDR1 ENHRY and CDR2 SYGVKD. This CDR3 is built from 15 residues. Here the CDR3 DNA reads TGTGCCATCAGTGACATGACAGCCCCTCGCACTGAAGCTTTCTTT. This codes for CAISDMTAPRTEAFF.

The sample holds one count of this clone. CDR3 protein: CASSLGVNSGNTIYF. In nucleotides, the CDR3 is TGTGCCAGCAGCTTAGGCGTGAACTCTGGAAACACCATATATTTT. The rearrangement uses TRBV7-8 and TRBJ1-3, with D unresolved. V shed 1 base and J shed 0 bases, with 7 bases lying between them. CDR1 SGHVS and CDR2 FQNEAQ come from the germline V gene. This CDR3 is built from 15 residues.

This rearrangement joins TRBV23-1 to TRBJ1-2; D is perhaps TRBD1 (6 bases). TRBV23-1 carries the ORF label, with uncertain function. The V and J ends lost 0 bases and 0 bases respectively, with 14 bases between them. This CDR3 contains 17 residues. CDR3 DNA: TGCGCCAGCAGTCAATCCGAGGGGGTAATCCCTAACTATGGCTACACCTTC. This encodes CASSQSEGVIPNYGYTF.

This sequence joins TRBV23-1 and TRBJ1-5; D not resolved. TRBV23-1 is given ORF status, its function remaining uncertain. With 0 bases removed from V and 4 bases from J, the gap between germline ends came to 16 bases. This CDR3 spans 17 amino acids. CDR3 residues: CASSQSMTRVRNQPQHF. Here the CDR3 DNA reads TGCGCCAGCAGTCAATCAATGACGAGGGTACGAAATCAGCCCCAGCATTTT.

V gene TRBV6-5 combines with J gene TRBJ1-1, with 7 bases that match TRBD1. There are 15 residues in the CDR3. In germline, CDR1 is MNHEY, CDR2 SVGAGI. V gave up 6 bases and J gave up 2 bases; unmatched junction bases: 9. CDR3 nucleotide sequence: TGTGCCAGCAGCCCATCGAGACAGGGAAACACTGAAGCTTTCTTT. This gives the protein CASSPSRQGNTEAFF.

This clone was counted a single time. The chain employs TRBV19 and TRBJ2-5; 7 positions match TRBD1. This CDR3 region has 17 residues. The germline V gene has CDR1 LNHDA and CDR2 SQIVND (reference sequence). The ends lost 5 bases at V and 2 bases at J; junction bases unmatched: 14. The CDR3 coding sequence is TGTGCCAGTAGTCAATATTCCTCCGGGACAGTGCAAGAGACCCAGTACTTC. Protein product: CASSQYSSGTVQETQYF.

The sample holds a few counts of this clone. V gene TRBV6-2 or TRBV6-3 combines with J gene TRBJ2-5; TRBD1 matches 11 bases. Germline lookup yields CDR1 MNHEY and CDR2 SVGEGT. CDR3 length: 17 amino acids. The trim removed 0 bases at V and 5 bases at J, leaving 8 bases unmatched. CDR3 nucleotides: TGTGCCAGCAGTTACTCCCTAGGACAGGGGGCTGTGGAGACCCAGTACTTC. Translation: CASSYSLGQGAVETQYF.

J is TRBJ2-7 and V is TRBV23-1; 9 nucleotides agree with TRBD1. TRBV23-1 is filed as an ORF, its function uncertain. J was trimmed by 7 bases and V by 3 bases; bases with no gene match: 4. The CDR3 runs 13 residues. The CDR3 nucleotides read TGCGCCAGCAGTCAGGGACAGGGAGGGGAGCAGTACTTC. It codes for CASSQGQGGEQYF.